These 6 T cell receptor beta chains originate from one sample sequenced in a study of T cell changes during pregnancy in multiple sclerosis. Data came from immunoSEQ multiplex PCR; TCRdb stores just in-frame clones and leaves some out. Of 78,000 or so clones in the sample, under 95% were seen once. The sequencing here drew on peripheral blood, taken before pregnancy. These receptors all come from a female donor with multiple sclerosis, enrolled in a pregnancy study.

The rearrangement joins TRBV5-1 to TRBJ2-7, with TRBD2 matching 9 bases. Germline-derived CDR1 and CDR2 are SGHRS and YFSETQ. The V gene end was trimmed by 2 bases and the J gene end by 2 bases; junction bases not matched to a gene: 2. CDR3 length: 14 residues. The CDR3 DNA is TGCGCCAGCAGCTTAAGGACTAGCGCCTACGAGCAGTACTTC. Residues: CASSLRTSAYEQYF. The full variable domain, its missing parts supplied by reference TRBV5-1 and TRBJ2-7, is KAGVTQTPRYLIKTRGQQVTLSCSPISGHRSVSWYQQTPGQGLQFLFEYFSETQRNKGNFPGRFSGRQFSNSRSEMNVSTLELGDSALYLCASSLRTSAYEQYFGPGTRLTVT.

The rearrangement uses TRBV6-1 and TRBJ2-1; TRBD1 matches 9 bases. V lost 0 bases to trimming and J lost 7 bases; unmatched junction nucleotides: 4. This CDR3 is 15 amino acids long. CDR1 and CDR2 (germline): MNHNS, SASEGT. DNA of the CDR3: TGTGCCAGCAGTGAAGCGCCGACAGGGGGTAATGAGCAGTTCTTC. Amino acid sequence: CASSEAPTGGNEQFF.

The CDR3 DNA sequence: TGTGCCAGCAGCTCGGGGACTAGCGGCTACGAGCAGTACTTC. It codes for CASSSGTSGYEQYF. This sequence joins TRBV7-6 and TRBJ2-7; 11 nucleotides align to TRBD2. V was clipped by 4 bases and J by 3 bases; unmatched bases: 2. There are 14 residues in the CDR3. The germline CDR1 and CDR2 sequences are SGHVS and FNYEAQ.

The genes are TRBV19 and TRBJ2-1; D not resolved. This CDR3 region has 12 residues. V lost 3 bases and J 10 bases, leaving 10 bases between the germline ends. CDR1 and CDR2 (germline): LNHDA, SQIVND (reference sequence). CDR3 sequence reads: CASSIDGYEQFF. The CDR3 nucleotides read TGTGCCAGTAGTATCGACGGGTACGAGCAGTTCTTC.

The gene calls are TRBV5-1 and TRBJ2-1; D is ambiguous. The CDR3 totals 13 residues. Germline V gives CDR1 SGHRS, CDR2 YFSETQ. V was cut by 1 base and J by 5 bases, with 7 bases left in between. The CDR3 loop reads CASSLIFDNEQFF. In DNA, the CDR3 is TGCGCCAGCAGCTTGATCTTCGACAATGAGCAGTTCTTC.

The chain is built from TRBV18 and TRBJ2-1; D unclear. The V gene lost 0 bases and the J gene lost 9 bases, with 9 bases spanning the gap. The CDR3 contains 13 residues. Per germline, CDR1 KGHSH and CDR2 LQKENI. CDR3: CASSPPKRAEQFF. CDR3 sequence (DNA): TGTGCCAGCTCACCACCAAAAAGAGCTGAGCAGTTCTTC. The full variable domain, its missing parts supplied by reference TRBV18 and TRBJ2-1, is NAGVMQNPRHLVRRRGQEARLRCSPMKGHSHVYWYRQLPEEGLKFMVYLQKENIIDESGMPKERFSAEFPKEGPSILRIQQVVRGDSAAYFCASSPPKRAEQFFGPGTRLTVL.